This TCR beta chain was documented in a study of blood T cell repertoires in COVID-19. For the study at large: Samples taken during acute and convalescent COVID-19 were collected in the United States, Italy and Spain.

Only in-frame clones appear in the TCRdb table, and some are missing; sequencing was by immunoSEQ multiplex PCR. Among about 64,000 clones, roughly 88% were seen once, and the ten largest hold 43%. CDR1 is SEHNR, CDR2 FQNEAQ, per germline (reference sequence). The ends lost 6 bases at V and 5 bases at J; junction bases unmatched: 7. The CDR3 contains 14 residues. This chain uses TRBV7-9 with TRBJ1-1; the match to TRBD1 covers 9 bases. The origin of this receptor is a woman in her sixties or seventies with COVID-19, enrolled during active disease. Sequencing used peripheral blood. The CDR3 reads CASSLQGAGTEAFF. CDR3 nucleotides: TGTGCCAGCAGTCTACAGGGGGCCGGGACTGAAGCTTTCTTT.